This TCR beta chain was found in a study of T cells in localized non-small cell lung cancer. Study outcomes and limitations: Investigators sequenced only a single tumor region, leaving heterogeneity possible. The greatest T cell clonality was found in uninvolved adjacent lung (higher than in tumor).

This clone was counted only a few times. Its target is unknown. Samples of adjacent lung lacking atypia were obtained no closer than 2 cm to the tumor margin. The CDR3 extends over 15 amino acids. The germline gives CDR1 MNHGY, CDR2 SAAAGT. After removal of 6 bases from V and 5 bases from J, the junction contained 13 bases not matched to a gene. Produced via immunoSEQ multiplex PCR; TCRdb's table is partial and in-frame only. The table records 1,500 to 2,000 clones, 20% to 25% of them present only once. The source material was normal lung tissue next to the tumor, sampled before any cancer treatment. The sequence was collected from a woman aged 35-75 years with stage I lung adenocarcinoma. The J gene is TRBJ2-7, the V gene TRBV6-8; 7 positions agree with TRBD2. CDR3 DNA sequence: TGTGCCAGCAGAAACGGCGGGGGAGGAAACCACGAGCAGTACTTC. This codes for CASRNGGGGNHEQYF.